The next 3 T cell receptor beta chains were all read from a single sample in a study of blood T cell repertoires in COVID-19. Sequencing used immunoSEQ multiplex PCR; TCRdb keeps in-frame clones, though not all of them. This sample has over 15,000 clones, with about 81% found just once. Sequencing was carried out using peripheral blood. These receptors were collected from a man aged 60 to 75 with acute or convalescent COVID-19.

The CDR3 here is CASSNLAGLEETQYF. Written as DNA, the CDR3 is TGTGCCAGCTCCAACCTAGCGGGGTTAGAAGAGACCCAGTACTTC. The gene calls are TRBV6-5 and TRBJ2-5, with 9 bases aligning to TRBD2. Trimming cost V 8 bases and J 3 bases; bases outside gene matches: 10. CDR1 MNHEY and CDR2 SVGAGI come from the germline V gene. CDR3 length: 15 residues.

The V gene is TRBV6-5, the J gene TRBJ2-7; 11 bases are shared with TRBD2. With V trimmed by 2 bases and J by 7 bases, 7 bases remained unmatched. The CDR3 sequence is 15 residues long. CDR1 is MNHEY and CDR2 is SVGAGI in the germline V gene. For the CDR3, the DNA is TGTGCCAGCAGTTACCTAGCGGGGGGAACCGGAGAGCAGTACTTC. Encoded protein: CASSYLAGGTGEQYF.

V usage is TRBV5-1 and J usage is TRBJ2-3, with 8 bases that match TRBD1. The germline CDR1 and CDR2 sequences are SGHRS and YFSETQ. The CDR3 runs to 15 residues. V lost 1 base, J lost 4 bases, and 5 bases stayed unmatched. As DNA, the CDR3 is TGCGCCAGCAGCTTGTGGACAGGGTCGGCAGATACGCAGTATTTT. This codes for CASSLWTGSADTQYF.